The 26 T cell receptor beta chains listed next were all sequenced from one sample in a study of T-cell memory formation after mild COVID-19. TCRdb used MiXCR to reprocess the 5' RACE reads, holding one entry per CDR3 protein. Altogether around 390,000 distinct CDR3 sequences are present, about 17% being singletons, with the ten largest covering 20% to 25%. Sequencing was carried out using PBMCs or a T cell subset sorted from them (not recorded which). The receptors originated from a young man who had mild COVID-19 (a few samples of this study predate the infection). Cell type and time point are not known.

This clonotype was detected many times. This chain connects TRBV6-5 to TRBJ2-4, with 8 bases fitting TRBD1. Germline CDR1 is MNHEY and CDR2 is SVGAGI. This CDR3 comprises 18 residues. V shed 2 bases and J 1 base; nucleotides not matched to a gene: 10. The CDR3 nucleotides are TGTGCCAGCAGTTACGGACACGGACAGGGAAGGGCCAAAAACATTCAGTACTTC. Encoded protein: CASSYGHGQGRAKNIQYF.

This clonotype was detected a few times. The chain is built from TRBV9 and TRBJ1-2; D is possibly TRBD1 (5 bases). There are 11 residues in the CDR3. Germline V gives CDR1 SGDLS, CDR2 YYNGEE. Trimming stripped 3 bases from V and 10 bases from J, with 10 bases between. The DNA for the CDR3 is TGTGCCAGCAGCGCATTGGGGGACTACACCTTC. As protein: CASSALGDYTF.

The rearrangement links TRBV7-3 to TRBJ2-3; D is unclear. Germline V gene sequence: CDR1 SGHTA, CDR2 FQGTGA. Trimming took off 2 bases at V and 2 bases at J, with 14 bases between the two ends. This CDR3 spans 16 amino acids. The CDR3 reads CASSLGQQQTTDTQYF. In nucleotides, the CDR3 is TGTGCCAGCAGCTTAGGCCAACAACAGACCACAGATACGCAGTATTTT.

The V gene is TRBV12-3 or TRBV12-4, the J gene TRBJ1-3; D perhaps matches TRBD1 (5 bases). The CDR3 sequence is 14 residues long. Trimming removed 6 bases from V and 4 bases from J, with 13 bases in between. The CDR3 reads CASRGEGSGNTIYF. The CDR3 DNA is TGTGCCAGCAGGGGGGAAGGCTCAGGAAACACCATATATTTT.

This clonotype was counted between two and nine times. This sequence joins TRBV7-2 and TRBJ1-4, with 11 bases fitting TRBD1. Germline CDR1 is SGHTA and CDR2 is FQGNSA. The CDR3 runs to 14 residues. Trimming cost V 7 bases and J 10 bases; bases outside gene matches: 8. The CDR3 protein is CASNLLGQGGKLFF. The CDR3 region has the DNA TGTGCCAGCAATCTTTTGGGACAGGGGGGAAAACTGTTTTTT.

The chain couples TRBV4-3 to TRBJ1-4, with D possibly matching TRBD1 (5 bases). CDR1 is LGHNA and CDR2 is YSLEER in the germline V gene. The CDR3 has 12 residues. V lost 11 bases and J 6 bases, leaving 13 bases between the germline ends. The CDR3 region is CASQGRDEKLFF. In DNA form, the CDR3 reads TGCGCCTCCCAGGGACGCGATGAAAAACTGTTTTTT.

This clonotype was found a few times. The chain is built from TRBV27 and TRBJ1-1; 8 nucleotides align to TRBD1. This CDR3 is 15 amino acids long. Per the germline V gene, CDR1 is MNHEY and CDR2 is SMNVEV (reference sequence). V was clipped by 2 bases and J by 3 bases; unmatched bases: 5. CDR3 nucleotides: TGTGCCAGCAGTTTAGCCCAGGGGGCGCACACTGAAGCTTTCTTT. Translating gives CASSLAQGAHTEAFF.

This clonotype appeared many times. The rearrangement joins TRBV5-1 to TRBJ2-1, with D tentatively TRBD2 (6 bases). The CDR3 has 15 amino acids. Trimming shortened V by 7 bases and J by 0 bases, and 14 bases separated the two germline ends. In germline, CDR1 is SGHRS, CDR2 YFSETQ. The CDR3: CASSLAVLSYNEQFF. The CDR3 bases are TGCGCCAGCTCCTTAGCGGTCCTCTCCTACAATGAGCAGTTCTTC.

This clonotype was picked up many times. DNA for the CDR3: TGTGCCAGCAGCTTAGATCTCGCTAAGCAAGAGACCCAGTACTTC. This sequence encodes CASSLDLAKQETQYF. The chain links TRBV11-3 to TRBJ2-5; the D is unclear. V was clipped by 0 bases and J by 2 bases, with 10 bases between them. The CDR3 contains 15 residues. The germline gives CDR1 SGHNT, CDR2 YENEEA.

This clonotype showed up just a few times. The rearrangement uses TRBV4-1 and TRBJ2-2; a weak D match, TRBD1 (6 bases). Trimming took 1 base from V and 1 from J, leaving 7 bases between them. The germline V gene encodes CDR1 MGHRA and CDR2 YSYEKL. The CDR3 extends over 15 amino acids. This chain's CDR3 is CASSQGGGNTGELFF. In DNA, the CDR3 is TGCGCCAGCAGCCAAGGAGGGGGGAACACCGGGGAGCTGTTTTTT.

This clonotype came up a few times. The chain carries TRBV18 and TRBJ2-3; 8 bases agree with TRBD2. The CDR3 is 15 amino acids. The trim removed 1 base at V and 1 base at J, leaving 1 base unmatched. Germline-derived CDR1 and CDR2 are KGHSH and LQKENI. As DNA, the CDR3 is TGTGCCAGCTCACCACAGCGGGGGCGCACAGATACGCAGTATTTT. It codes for CASSPQRGRTDTQYF.

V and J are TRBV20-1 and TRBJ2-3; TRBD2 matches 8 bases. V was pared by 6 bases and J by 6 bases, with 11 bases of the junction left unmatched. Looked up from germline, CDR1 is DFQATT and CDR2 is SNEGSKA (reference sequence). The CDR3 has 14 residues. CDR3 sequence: CSAQQAGGEDTQYF. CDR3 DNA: TGCAGTGCCCAACAGGCGGGGGGCGAGGATACGCAGTATTTT.

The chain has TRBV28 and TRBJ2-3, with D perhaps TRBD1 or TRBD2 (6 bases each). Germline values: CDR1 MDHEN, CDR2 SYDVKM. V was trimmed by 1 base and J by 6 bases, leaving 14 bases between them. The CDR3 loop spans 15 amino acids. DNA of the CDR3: TGTGCCAGCAGTTTATTCAACAAGGGGGGTGATACGCAGTATTTT. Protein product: CASSLFNKGGDTQYF.

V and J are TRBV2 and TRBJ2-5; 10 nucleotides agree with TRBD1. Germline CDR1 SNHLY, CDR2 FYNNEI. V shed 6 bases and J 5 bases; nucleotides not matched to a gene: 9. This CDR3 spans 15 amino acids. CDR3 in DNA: TGTGCCAGCAGGGGGGGGACAGGGGACGCGGAGACCCAGTACTTC. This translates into CASRGGTGDAETQYF.

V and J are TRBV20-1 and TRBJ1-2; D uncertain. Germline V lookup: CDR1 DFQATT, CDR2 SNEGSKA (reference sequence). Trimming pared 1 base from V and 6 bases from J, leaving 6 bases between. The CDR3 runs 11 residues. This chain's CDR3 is CSARALDGYTF. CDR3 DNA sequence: TGCAGTGCTAGAGCCCTTGATGGCTACACCTTC.

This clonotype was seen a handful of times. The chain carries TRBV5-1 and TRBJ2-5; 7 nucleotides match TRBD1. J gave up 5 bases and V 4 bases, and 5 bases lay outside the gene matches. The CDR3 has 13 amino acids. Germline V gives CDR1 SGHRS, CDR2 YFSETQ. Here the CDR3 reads CASSTTGPETQYF. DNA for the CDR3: TGCGCCAGCAGCACGACAGGGCCCGAGACCCAGTACTTC. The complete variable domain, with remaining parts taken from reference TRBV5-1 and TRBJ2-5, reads KAGVTQTPRYLIKTRGQQVTLSCSPISGHRSVSWYQQTPGQGLQFLFEYFSETQRNKGNFPGRFSGRQFSNSRSEMNVSTLELGDSALYLCASSTTGPETQYFGPGTRLLVL.

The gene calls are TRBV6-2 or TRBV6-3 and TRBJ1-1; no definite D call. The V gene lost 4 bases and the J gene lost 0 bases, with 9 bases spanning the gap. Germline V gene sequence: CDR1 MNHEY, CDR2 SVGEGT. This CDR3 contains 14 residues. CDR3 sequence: CASSFRILNTEAFF. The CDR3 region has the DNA TGTGCCAGCAGTTTCAGGATCCTGAACACTGAAGCTTTCTTT.

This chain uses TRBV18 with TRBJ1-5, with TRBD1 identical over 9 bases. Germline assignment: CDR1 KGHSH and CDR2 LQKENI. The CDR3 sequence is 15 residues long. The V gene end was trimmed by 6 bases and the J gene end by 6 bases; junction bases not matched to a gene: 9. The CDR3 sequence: CASSNYRDRVQPQHF. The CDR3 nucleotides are TGTGCCAGCTCTAATTACCGGGACAGGGTTCAGCCCCAGCATTTT.

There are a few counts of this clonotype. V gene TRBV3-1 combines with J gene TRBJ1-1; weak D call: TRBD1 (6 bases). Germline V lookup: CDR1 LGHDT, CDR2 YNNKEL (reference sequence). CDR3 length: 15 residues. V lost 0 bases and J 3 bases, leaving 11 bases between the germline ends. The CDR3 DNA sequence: TGTGCCAGCAGCCAAGAGCCGGGACACTACACTGAAGCTTTCTTT. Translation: CASSQEPGHYTEAFF.

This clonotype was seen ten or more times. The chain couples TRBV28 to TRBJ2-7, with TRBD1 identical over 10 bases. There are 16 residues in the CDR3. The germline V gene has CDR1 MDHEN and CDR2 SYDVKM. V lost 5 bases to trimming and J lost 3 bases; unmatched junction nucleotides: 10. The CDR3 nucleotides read TGTGCCAGCAGTGCGACAGGGGGCAGATCTTACTACGAGCAGTACGTC. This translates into CASSATGGRSYYEQYV.

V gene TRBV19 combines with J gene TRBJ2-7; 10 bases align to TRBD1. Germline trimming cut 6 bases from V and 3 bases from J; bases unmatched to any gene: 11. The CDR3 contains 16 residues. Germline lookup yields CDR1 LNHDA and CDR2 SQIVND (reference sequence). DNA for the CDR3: TGTGCCAGTAGCTGGGAGGACTGGACAGGGGGCTACGAGCAGTACTTC. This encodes CASSWEDWTGGYEQYF.

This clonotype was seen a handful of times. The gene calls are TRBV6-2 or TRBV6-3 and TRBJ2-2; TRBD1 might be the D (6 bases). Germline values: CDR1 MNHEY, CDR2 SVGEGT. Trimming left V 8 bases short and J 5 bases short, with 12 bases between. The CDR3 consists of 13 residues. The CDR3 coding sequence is TGTGCCAGCGGTCGGACAGCTACCGGGGAGCTGTTTTTT. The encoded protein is CASGRTATGELFF.

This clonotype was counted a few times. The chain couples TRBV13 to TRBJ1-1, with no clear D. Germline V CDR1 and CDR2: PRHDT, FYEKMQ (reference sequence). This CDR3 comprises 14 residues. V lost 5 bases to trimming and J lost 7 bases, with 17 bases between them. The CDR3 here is CASSPTAPIYEAFF. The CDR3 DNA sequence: TGTGCCAGCAGCCCTACCGCTCCCATTTATGAAGCTTTCTTT.

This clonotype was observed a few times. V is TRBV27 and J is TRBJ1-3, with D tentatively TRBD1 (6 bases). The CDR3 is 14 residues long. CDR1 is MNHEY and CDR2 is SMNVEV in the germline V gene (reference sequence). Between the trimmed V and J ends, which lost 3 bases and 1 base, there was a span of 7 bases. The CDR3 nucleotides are TGTGCCAGCAGTTTGACAGGTTCTGGAAACACCATATATTTT. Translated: CASSLTGSGNTIYF.

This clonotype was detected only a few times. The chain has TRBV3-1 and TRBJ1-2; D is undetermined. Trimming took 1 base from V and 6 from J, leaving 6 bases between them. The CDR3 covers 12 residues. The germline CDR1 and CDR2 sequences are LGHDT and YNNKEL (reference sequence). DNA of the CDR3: TGTGCCAGCAGCCAAGTTGCGGATGGCTACACCTTC. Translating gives CASSQVADGYTF.

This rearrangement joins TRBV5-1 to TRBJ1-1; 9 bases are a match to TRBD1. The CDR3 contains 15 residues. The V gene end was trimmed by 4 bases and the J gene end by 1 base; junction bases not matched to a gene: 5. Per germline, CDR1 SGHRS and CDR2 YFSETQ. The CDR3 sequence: CASSTLDRGNTEAFF. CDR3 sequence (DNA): TGCGCCAGCAGCACCTTGGACAGGGGGAACACTGAAGCTTTCTTT.